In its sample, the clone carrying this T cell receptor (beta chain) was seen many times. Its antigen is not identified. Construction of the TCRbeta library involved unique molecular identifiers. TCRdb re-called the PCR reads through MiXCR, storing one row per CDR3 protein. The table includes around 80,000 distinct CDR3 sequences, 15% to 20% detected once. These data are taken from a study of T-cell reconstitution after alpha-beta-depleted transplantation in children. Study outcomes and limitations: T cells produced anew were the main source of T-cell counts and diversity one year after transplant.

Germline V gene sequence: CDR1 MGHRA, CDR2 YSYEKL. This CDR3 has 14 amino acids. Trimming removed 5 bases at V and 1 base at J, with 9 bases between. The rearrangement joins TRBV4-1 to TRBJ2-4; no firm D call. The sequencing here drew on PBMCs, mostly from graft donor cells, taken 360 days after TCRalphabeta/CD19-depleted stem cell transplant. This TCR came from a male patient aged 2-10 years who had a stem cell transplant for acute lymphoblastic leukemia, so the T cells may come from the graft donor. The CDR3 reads CASSFRWAKNIQYF. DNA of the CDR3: TGCGCCAGCAGCTTCCGGTGGGCCAAAAACATTCAGTACTTC.